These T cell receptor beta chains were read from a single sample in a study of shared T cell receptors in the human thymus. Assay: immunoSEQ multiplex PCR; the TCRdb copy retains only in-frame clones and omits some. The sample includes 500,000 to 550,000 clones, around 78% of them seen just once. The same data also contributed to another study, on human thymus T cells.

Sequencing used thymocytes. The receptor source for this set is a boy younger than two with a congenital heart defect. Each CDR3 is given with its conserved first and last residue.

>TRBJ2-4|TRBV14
CASSQERGAENIQYF
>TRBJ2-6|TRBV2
CASTGAGMGGSGANVLTF
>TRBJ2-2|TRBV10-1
CASSSDRLANTGELFF
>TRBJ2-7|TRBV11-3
CASTSSGREPYEQYF
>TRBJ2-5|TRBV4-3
CASSQEVAGWETQYF
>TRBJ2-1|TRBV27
CASSSVLSRTNNEQFF
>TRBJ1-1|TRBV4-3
CASSQMDRGTEAFF
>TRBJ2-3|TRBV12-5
CASGPGLASTDTQYF
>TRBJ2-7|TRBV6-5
CASSYSQAPGTYEQYF
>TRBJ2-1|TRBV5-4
CASSRNRTRGSYNEQFF
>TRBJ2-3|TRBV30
CAWSAGTSGRGTDTQYF
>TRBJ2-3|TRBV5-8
CASSDPGLAGSTDTQYF
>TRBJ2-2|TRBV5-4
CASSLGVERQGHTGELFF
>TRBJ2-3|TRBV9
CASSVEEADTQYF
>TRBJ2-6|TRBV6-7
CASSPRGSGANVLTF
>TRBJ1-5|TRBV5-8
CASSLVAGVNQPQHF
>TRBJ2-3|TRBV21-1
CASSRRQPDTQYF
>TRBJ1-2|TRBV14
CASSPTGTFPYGYTF
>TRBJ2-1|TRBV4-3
CASSQERLAGDPSSYNEQFF
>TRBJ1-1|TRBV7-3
CASSSRGSYTEAFF
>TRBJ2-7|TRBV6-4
CASSDSRLGGGYPGGSSYEQYF
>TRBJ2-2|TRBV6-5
CASRLEMGTGELFF
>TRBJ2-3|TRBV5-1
CASSPEPAGVPDTQYF
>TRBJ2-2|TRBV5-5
CASSLTRPSTGELFF
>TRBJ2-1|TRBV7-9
CASSLVGKGEFF
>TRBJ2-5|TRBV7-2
CASSPRLAGGETQYF
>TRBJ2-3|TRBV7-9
CASTPADTQYF
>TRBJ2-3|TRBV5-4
CASSPGGLAGADTQYF
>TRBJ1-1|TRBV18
CASSPSGGENTEAFF
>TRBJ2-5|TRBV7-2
CASSHGRQGGGSQETQYF
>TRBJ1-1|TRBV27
CASSPTPTGPEAFF
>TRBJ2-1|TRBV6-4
CASSDPSADSSNEQFF
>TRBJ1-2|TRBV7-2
CASSFDRDNYGYTF
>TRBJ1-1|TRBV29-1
CSVERGGFGTEAFF
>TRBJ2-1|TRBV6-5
CASSPRDSFYNEQFF
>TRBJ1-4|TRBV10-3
CAISDGATNEKLFF
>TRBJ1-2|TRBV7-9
CASSFAGDRADGYTF
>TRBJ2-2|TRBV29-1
CSVVVVGGDTGELFF
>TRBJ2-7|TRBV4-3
CASSQDKLAGAYEQYF
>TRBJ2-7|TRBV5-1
CASSYAIGTSGRGYEQYF
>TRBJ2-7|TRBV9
CASSVELGSYEQYF
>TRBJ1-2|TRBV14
CASSQDRQGVNYGYTF
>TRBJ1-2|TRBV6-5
CASSYAGRNGGYTF
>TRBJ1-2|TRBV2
CAIVTTGKNTF
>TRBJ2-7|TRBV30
CAWSVRTARASGTYEQYF
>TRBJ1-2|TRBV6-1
CASSEVRVPPPGYTF
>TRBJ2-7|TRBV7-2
CASSLEPPVRVIYYEQYF
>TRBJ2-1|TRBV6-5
CASSYSGQEQFF
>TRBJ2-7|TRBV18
CASSPRVAASPYEQYF
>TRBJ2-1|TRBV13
CASSPLTALRDTSYNEQFF
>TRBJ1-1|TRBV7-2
CASSFTLQGLSTEAFF
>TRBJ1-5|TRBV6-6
CASSYLPREGYQPQHF
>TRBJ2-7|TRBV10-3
CAISVRDSRVTEQYF
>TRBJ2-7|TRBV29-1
CSVLIPGTGDYEQYF
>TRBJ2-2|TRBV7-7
CASSHLTGSNTGELFF